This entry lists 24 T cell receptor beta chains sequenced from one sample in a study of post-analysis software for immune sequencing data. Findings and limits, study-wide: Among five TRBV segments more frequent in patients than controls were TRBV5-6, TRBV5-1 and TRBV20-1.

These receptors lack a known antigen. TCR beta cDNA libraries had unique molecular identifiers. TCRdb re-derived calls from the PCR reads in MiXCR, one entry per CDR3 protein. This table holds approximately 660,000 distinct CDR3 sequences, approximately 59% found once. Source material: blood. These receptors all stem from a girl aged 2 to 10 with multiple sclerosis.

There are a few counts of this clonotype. The CDR3 region has the DNA TGCGCCAGCAGTACTACTAGCCTGTACAATGAGCAGTTCTTC. As protein: CASSTTSLYNEQFF. The chain has TRBV10-1 and TRBJ2-1, with a tentative D call TRBD2 (6 bases). CDR3 length: 14 residues. V was clipped by 5 bases and J by 4 bases, with 12 bases between them. The germline V gene has CDR1 WNHNN and CDR2 SYGVQD (reference sequence).

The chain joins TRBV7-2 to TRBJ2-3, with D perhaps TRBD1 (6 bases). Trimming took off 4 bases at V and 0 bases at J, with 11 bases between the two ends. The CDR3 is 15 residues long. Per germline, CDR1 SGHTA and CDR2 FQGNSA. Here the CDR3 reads CASSSGQSSTDTQYF. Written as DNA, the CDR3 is TGTGCCAGCAGCTCAGGACAGAGTAGCACAGATACGCAGTATTTT.

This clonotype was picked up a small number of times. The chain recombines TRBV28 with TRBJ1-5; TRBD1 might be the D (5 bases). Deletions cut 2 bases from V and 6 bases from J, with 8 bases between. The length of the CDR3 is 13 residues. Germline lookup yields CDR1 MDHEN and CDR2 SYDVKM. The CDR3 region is CASSLLGGQPQHF. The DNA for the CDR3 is TGTGCCAGCAGTTTACTCGGGGGTCAGCCCCAGCATTTT.

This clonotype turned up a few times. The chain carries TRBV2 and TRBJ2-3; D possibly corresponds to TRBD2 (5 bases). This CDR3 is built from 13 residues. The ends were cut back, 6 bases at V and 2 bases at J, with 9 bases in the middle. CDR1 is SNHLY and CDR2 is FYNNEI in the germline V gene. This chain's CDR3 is CASSLTITDTQYF. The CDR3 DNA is TGTGCCAGCAGCTTGACTATCACAGATACGCAGTATTTT.

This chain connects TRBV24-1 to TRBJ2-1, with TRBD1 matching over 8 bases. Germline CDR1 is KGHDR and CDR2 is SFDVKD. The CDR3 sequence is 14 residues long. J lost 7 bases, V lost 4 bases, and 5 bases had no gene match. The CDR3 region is CATSEGQGVNEQFF. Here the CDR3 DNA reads TGTGCCACCAGTGAAGGACAGGGAGTAAATGAGCAGTTCTTC.

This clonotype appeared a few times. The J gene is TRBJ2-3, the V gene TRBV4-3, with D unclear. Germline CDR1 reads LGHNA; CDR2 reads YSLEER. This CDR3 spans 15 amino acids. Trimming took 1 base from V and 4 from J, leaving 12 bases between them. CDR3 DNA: TGCGCCAGCAGCCAAGTGGGAACATCCCCAGATACGCAGTATTTT. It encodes CASSQVGTSPDTQYF.

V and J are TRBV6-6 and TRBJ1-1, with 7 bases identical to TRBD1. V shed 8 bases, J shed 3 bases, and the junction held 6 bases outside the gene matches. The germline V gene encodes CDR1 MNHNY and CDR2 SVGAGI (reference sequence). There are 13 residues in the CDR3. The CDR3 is CASLDREDTEAFF. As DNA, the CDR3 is TGTGCCAGCCTCGACAGGGAGGACACTGAAGCTTTCTTT.

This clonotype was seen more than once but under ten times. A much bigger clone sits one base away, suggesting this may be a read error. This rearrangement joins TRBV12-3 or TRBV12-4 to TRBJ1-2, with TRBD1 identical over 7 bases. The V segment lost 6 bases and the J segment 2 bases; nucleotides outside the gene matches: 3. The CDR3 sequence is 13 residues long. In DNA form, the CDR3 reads TGTGCCAGCAGATTACAGGGGAACTATGGCTACACCTTC. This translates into CASRLQGNYGYTF.

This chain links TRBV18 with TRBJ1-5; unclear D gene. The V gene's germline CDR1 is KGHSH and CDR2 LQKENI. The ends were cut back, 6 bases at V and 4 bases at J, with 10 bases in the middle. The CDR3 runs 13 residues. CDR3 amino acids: CASSQTENQPQHF. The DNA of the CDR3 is TGTGCCAGCTCTCAGACCGAGAATCAGCCCCAGCATTTT.

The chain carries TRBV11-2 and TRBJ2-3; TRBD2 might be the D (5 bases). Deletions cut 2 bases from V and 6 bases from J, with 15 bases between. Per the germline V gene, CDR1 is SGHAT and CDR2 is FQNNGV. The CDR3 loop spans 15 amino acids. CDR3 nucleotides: TGTGCCAGCAGCTTATACGTGGGAGTCTCGGATACGCAGTATTTT. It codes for CASSLYVGVSDTQYF.

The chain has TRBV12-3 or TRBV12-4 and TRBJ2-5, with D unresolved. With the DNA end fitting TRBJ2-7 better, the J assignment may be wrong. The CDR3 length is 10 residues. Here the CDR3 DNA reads TGTGCCAGCGGGCTGTACGAGCAGTACTTC. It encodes CASGLYEQYF.

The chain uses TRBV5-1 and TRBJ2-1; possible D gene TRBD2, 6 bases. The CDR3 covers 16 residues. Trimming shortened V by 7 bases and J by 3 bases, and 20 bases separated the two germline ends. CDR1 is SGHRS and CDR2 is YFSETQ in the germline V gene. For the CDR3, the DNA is TGCGCCAGCCGTCTAGCGAGAGGGGTTTTCTACAATGAGCAGTTCTTC. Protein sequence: CASRLARGVFYNEQFF.

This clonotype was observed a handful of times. CDR3 in DNA: TGTGCCAGCAGCTGGGACGGATTAAGCGAGCAGTACTTC. Amino acid sequence: CASSWDGLSEQYF. The rearrangement links TRBV7-6 to TRBJ2-5, with D possibly called TRBD1 or TRBD2 (5 bases each). Judging by the DNA end, TRBJ2-7 fits better; the J call may be wrong. Germline V gene sequence: CDR1 SGHVS, CDR2 FNYEAQ. CDR3 length: 13 amino acids.

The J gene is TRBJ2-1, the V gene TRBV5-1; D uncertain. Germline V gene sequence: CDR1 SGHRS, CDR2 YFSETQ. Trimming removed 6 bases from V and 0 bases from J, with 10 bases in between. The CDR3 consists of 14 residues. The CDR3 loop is CASTSASSYNEQFF. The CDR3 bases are TGCGCCAGCACCTCGGCTAGCTCCTACAATGAGCAGTTCTTC. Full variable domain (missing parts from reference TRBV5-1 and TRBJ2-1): KAGVTQTPRYLIKTRGQQVTLSCSPISGHRSVSWYQQTPGQGLQFLFEYFSETQRNKGNFPGRFSGRQFSNSRSEMNVSTLELGDSALYLCASTSASSYNEQFFGPGTRLTVL.

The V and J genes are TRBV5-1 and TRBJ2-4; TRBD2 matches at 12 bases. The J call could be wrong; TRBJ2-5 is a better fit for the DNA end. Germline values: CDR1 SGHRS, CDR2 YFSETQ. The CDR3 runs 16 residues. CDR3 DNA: TGCGCCAGCGCTCGACTAGCGGGAGTCGGCCAAGAGACCCAGTACTTC. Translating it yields CASARLAGVGQETQYF.

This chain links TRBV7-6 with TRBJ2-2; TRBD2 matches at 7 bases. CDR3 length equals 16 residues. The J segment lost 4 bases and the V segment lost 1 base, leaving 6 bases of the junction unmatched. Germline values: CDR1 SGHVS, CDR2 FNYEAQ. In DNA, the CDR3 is TGTGCCAGCAGCTTAGGCGGGCCGGGGGGCACCGGGGAGCTGTTTTTT. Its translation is CASSLGGPGGTGELFF.

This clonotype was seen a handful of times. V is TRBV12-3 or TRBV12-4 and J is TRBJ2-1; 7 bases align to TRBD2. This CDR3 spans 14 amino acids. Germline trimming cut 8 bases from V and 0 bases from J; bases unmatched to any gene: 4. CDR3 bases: TGTGCCAGCGGACTAGGGGCCTCCTACAATGAGCAGTTCTTC. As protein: CASGLGASYNEQFF.

The CDR3 spells CSVAGTEAFF. The CDR3 DNA sequence: TGCAGCGTTGCAGGCACTGAAGCTTTCTTT. J is TRBJ1-1 and V is TRBV29-1; D is uncertain. There are 10 residues in the CDR3. The V end was cut by 4 bases, the J end by 4 bases, with 4 bases between. Germline V lookup: CDR1 SQVTM, CDR2 ANQGSEA.

CDR3 coding DNA: TGTGCCAGCAGTCCACCTGGGACAGGGGTGGGTGAGCAGTTCTTC. Translating gives CASSPPGTGVGEQFF. The chain combines TRBV12-3 or TRBV12-4 with TRBJ2-1, with 10 bases fitting TRBD1. V shed 5 bases, J shed 9 bases, and the junction held 10 bases outside the gene matches. The CDR3 loop spans 15 amino acids.

CDR3 amino acids: CSASWSEQFF. The CDR3 region has the DNA TGCAGTGCTAGTTGGAGCGAGCAGTTCTTC. The chain has TRBV20-1 and TRBJ2-1; D not resolved. V shed 3 bases and J shed 10 bases, with 7 bases lying between them. Germline CDR1 is DFQATT and CDR2 is SNEGSKA (reference sequence). The CDR3 is made up of 10 amino acids.

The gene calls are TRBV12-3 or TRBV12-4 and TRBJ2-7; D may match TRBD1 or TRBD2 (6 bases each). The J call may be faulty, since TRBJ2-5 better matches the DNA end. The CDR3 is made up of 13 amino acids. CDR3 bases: TGTGCCAGCACCGATGGAGGGGGGGAGACCCAGTACTTC. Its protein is CASTDGGGETQYF.

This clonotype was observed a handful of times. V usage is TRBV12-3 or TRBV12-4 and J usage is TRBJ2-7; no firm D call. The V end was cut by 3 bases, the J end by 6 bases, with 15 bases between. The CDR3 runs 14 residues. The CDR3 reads CASSLAVDRSEQYF. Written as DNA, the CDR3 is TGTGCCAGCAGTTTGGCGGTAGACCGTTCCGAGCAGTACTTC.

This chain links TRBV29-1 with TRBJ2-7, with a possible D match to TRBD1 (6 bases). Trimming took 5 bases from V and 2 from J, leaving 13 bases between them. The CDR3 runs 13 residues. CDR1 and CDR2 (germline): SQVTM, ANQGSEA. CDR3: CSVSTGFPYEQYF. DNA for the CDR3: TGCAGCGTTTCGACAGGATTCCCCTACGAGCAGTACTTC.

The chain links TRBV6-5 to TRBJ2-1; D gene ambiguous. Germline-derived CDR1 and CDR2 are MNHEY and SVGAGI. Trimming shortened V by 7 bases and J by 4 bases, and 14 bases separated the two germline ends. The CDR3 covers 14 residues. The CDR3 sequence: CASKLLQTYNEQFF. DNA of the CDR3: TGTGCCAGCAAACTATTACAGACATACAATGAGCAGTTCTTC.